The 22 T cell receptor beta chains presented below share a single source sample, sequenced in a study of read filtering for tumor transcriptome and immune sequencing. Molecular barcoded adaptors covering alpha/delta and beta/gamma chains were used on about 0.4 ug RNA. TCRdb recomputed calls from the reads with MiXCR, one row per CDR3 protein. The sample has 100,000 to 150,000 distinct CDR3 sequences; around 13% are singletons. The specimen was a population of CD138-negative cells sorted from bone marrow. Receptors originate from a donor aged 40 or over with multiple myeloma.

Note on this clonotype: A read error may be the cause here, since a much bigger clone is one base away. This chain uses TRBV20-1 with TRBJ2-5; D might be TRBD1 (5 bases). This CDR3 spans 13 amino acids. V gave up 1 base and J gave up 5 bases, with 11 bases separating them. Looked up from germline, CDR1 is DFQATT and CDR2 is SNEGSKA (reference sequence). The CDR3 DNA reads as TGCAGTGCTAGAGTCCCAGGGCACGAGACCCAGTACTTC. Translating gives CSARVPGHETQYF.

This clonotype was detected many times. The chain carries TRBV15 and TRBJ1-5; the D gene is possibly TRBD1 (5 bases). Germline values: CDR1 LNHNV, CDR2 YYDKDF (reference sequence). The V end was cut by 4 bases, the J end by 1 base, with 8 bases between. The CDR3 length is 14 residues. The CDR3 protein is CATSTGGSNQPQHF. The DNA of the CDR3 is TGTGCCACCAGCACTGGGGGAAGCAATCAGCCCCAGCATTTT.

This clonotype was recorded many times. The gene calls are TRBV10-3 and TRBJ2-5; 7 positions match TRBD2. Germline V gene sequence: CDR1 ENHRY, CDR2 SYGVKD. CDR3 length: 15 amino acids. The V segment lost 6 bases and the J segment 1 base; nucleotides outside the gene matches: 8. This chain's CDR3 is CAISGGGEPQETQYF. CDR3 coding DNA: TGTGCCATCAGCGGGGGAGGGGAGCCCCAAGAGACCCAGTACTTC.

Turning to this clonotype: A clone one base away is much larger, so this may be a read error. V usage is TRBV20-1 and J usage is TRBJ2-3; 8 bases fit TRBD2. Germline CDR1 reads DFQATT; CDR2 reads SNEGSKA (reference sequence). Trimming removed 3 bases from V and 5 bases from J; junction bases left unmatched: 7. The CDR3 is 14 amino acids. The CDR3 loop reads CSASPGGGIDTQYF. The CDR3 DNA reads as TGCAGTGCTAGCCCTGGCGGGGGGATAGATACGCAGTATTTT.

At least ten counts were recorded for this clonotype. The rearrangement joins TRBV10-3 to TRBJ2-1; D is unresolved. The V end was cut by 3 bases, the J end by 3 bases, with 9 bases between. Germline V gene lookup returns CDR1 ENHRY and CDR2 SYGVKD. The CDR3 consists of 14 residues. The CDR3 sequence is CAISDGVGYNEQFF. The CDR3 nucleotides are TGTGCCATCAGTGATGGGGTTGGCTACAATGAGCAGTTCTTC.

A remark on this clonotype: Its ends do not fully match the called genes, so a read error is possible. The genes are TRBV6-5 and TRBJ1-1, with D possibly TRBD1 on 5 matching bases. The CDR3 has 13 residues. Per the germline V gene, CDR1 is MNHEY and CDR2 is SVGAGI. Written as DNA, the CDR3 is TGTGTCAGCAGCAGACCCGCGGGGGGTGAAGCTTTCTTT. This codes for CVSSRPAGGEAFF.

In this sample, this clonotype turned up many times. CDR3 region: CSALRGRANENEQFF. The CDR3 nucleotides are TGCAGTGCTCTAAGGGGGCGGGCCAATGAGAATGAGCAGTTCTTC. This sequence joins TRBV20-1 and TRBJ2-1; TRBD1 matches 7 bases. Germline V lookup: CDR1 DFQATT, CDR2 SNEGSKA (reference sequence). The V segment lost 5 bases and the J segment 7 bases; nucleotides outside the gene matches: 14. The CDR3 totals 15 residues.

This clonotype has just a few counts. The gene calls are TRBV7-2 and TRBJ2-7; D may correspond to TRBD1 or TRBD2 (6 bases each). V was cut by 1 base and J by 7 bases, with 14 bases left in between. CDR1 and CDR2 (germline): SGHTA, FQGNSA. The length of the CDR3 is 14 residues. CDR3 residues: CASSLDRRGIEQYF. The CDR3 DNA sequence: TGTGCCAGCAGCTTAGACAGGAGGGGGATAGAGCAGTACTTC. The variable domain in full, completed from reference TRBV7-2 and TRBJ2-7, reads GAGVSQSPSNKVTEKGKDVELRCDPISGHTALYWYRQSLGQGLEFLIYFQGNSAPDKSGLPSDRFSAERTGGSVSTLTIQRTQQEDSAVYLCASSLDRRGIEQYFGPGTRLTVT.

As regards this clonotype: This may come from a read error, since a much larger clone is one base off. CDR3: CASSRVGNNQPQHF. CDR3 sequence (DNA): TGTGCCAGCAGTCGGGTAGGCAACAATCAGCCCCAGCATTTT. The V gene is TRBV6-2 or TRBV6-3, the J gene TRBJ1-5; D remains unclear. Trimming took 5 bases from V and 3 from J, leaving 11 bases between them. This CDR3 spans 14 amino acids. Germline V gives CDR1 MNHEY, CDR2 SVGEGT.

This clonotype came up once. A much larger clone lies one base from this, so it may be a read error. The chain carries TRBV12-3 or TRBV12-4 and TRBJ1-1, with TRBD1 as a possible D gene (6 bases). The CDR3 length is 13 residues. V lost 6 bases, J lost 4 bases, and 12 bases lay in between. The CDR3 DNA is TGTGCCAGCAGGAACAGGGTGCTCACTGAAGCTTTCTTT. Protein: CASRNRVLTEAFF.

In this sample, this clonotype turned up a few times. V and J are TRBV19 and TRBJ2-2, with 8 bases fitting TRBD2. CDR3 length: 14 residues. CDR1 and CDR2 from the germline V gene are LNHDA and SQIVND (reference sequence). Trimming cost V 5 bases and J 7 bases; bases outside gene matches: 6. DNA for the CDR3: TGTGCCAGTAGTCCGGGGGGGCCTATCGGGGAGCTGTTTTTT. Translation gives CASSPGGPIGELFF.

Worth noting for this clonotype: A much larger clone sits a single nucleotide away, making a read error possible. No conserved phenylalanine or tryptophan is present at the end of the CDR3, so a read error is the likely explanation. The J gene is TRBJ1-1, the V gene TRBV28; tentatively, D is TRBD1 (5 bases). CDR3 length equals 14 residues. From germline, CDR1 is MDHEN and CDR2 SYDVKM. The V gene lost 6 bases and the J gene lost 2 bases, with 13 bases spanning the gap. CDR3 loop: CASRFGGTNTEAFL. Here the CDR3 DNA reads TGTGCCAGCAGGTTTGGGGGAACCAACACTGAAGCTTTCTTA.

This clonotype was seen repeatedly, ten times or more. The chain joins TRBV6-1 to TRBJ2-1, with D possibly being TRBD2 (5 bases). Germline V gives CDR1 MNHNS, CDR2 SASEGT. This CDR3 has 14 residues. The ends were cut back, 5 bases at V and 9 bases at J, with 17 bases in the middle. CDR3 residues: CASSREKWIGEQFF. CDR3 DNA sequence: TGTGCCAGCAGTCGGGAAAAATGGATCGGTGAGCAGTTCTTC.

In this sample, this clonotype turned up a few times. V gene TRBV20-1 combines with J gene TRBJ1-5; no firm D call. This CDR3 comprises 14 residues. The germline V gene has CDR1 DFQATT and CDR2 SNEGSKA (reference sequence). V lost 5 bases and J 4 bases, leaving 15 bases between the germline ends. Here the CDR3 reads CSAVQESGNQPQHF. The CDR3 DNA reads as TGCAGTGCTGTCCAGGAGTCCGGGAATCAGCCCCAGCATTTT.

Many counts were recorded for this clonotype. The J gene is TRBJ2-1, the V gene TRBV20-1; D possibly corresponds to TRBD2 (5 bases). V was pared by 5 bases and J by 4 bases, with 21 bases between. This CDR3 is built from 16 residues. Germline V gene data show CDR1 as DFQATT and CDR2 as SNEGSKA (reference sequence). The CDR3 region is CSAGPPGIPHYNEQFF. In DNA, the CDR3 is TGCAGTGCTGGCCCACCCGGGATCCCCCATTACAATGAGCAGTTCTTC.

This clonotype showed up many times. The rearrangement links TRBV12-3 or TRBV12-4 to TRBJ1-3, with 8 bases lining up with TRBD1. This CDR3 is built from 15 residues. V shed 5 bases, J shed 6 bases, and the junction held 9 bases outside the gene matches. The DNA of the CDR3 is TGTGCCAGCAGTACTGGACAGGGAAACGTAAACACCATATATTTT. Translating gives CASSTGQGNVNTIYF.

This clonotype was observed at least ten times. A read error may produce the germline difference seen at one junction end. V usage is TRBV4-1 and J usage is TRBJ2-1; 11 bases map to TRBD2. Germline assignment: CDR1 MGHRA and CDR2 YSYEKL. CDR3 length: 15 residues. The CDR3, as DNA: TGTGCCAGTTCACTAGCGGGAGCGTCCTACAATGAGCAGTTCTTC. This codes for CASSLAGASYNEQFF.

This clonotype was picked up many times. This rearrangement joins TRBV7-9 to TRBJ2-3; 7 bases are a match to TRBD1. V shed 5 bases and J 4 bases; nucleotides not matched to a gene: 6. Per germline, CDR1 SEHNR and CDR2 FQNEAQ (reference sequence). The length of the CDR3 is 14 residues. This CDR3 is CASSRDRAADTQYF. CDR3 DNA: TGTGCCAGCAGCCGAGACAGGGCGGCAGATACGCAGTATTTT.

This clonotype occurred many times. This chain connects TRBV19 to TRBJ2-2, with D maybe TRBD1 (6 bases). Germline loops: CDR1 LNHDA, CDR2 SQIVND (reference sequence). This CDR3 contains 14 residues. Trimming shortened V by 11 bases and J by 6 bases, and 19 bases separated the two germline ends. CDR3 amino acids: CAVQNRDIAGELFF. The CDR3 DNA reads TGTGCCGTTCAAAACAGGGACATAGCCGGGGAGCTGTTTTTT.

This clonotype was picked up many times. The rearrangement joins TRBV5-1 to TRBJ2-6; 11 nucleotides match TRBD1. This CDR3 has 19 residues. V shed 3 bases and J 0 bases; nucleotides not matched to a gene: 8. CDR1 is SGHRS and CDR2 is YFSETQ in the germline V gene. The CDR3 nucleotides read TGCGCCAGCAGCTGGACGGGACAGGGGGGCAACTCTGGGGCCAACGTCCTGACTTTC. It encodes CASSWTGQGGNSGANVLTF.

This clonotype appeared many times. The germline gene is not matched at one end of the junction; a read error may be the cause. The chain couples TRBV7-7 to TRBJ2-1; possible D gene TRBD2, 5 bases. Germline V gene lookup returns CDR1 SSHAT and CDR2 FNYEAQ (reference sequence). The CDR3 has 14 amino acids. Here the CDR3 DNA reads TGTGCTAGCAGCCCCGGACTCCAAGGGAATGAGCAGTTCTTC. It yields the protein CASSPGLQGNEQFF.

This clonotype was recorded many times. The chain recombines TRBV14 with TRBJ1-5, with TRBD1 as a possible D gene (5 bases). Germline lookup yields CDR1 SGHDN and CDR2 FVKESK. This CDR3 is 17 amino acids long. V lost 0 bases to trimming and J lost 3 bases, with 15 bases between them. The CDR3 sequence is CASSQEWKGFVNQPQHF. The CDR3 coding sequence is TGTGCCAGCAGCCAAGAGTGGAAGGGGTTCGTCAATCAGCCCCAGCATTTT.